Shown below are 26 T cell receptor beta chains from a single sample sequenced in a study of OX40 agonist ivuxolimab in advanced cancers. Measured with immunoSEQ multiplex PCR; TCRdb has only the in-frame clones, and not every one. The repertoire holds 90,000 or so clones, with about 87% as singletons. The sequences come from CD4+ or CD8+ T cells sorted from blood, collected in a trial of the OX40 agonist ivuxolimab. The source of these receptors is an adult with an advanced solid tumor such as melanoma, head and neck, liver or kidney cancer.

The chain uses TRBV7-2 and TRBJ2-1; a possible D gene is TRBD1 (5 bases). V was cut by 4 bases and J by 10 bases, with 17 bases left in between. CDR1 SGHTA and CDR2 FQGNSA come from the germline V gene. CDR3 length equals 14 residues. In DNA form, the CDR3 reads TGTGCCAGCAGCTCACAAGGGGTCCTTGAGGAGCAGTTCTTC. Amino acids: CASSSQGVLEEQFF.

This chain connects TRBV19 to TRBJ2-3; D not certain. Trimming left V 3 bases short and J 3 bases short, with 13 bases between. This CDR3 region has 15 residues. Germline V lookup: CDR1 LNHDA, CDR2 SQIVND (reference sequence). The CDR3 loop is CASSIGQVVTDTQYF. The CDR3 DNA follows: TGTGCCAGTAGTATTGGGCAGGTGGTAACAGATACGCAGTATTTT.

The chain couples TRBV27 to TRBJ1-1; perhaps TRBD1 as D (6 bases). V lost 4 bases, J lost 0 bases, and 9 bases lay in between. Looked up from germline, CDR1 is MNHEY and CDR2 is SMNVEV (reference sequence). This CDR3 region has 14 residues. CDR3 nucleotides: TGTGCCAGCAGTTCGGACAGAATGAACACTGAAGCTTTCTTT. Protein product: CASSSDRMNTEAFF.

The CDR3 region is CASTLPRYRDRVKETQYF. CDR3 DNA: TGTGCCAGCACCCTGCCGCGATACCGGGACAGGGTAAAAGAGACCCAGTACTTC. This chain uses TRBV27 with TRBJ2-5; 9 bases are shared with TRBD1. Per germline, CDR1 MNHEY and CDR2 SMNVEV (reference sequence). Trimming took 7 bases from V and 3 from J; bases not matched to a gene: 18. This CDR3 is 18 amino acids long.

This chain links TRBV27 with TRBJ2-7, with D possibly being TRBD2 (7 bases). The CDR3 length is 15 residues. V gave up 3 bases and J gave up 3 bases, with 15 bases separating them. Germline V gene lookup returns CDR1 MNHEY and CDR2 SMNVEV (reference sequence). CDR3 sequence reads: CASSFSRGARYEQYF. The DNA for the CDR3 is TGTGCCAGCAGTTTTTCTCGGGGGGCTCGCTACGAGCAGTACTTC.

The chain joins TRBV11-2 to TRBJ2-7, with 7 bases lining up with TRBD2. CDR3 size: 15 residues. The trim removed 4 bases at V and 1 base at J, leaving 7 bases unmatched. Germline CDR1 SGHAT, CDR2 FQNNGV. In DNA, the CDR3 is TGTGCCAGCAGCTCCTTTGTCGGGGGGTCCTACGAGCAGTACTTC. As protein: CASSSFVGGSYEQYF.

The chain combines TRBV29-1 with TRBJ1-1; 8 nucleotides match TRBD1. Germline loops: CDR1 SQVTM, CDR2 ANQGSEA. There are 13 residues in the CDR3. Germline trimming cut 7 bases from V and 3 bases from J; bases unmatched to any gene: 7. The CDR3 nucleotides are TGCAGCGCCCAACTACAGGGGGACACTGAAGCTTTCTTT. This gives the protein CSAQLQGDTEAFF. Full variable domain (missing parts from reference TRBV29-1 and TRBJ1-1): SAVISQKPSRDICQRGTSLTIQCQVDSQVTMMFWYRQQPGQSLTLIATANQGSEATYESGFVIDKFPISRPNLTFSTLTVSNMSPEDSSIYLCSAQLQGDTEAFFGQGTRLTVV.

Here the CDR3 reads CASNGALNTGELFF. CDR3 in DNA: TGTGCCAGCAACGGGGCTCTCAACACCGGGGAGCTGTTTTTT. The rearrangement uses TRBV6-5 and TRBJ2-2; D might be TRBD1 or TRBD2, each matching 5 bases. Germline V lookup: CDR1 MNHEY, CDR2 SVGAGI. V was shortened by 7 bases and J by 2 bases, with 11 bases between the two germline ends. CDR3 length equals 14 residues.

The CDR3 region has the DNA TGCAGCGTTGAAAGTGGGCGCGGCACTGAAGCTTTCTTT. Protein: CSVESGRGTEAFF. This chain uses TRBV29-1 with TRBJ1-1; no definite D call. Deletions cut 2 bases from V and 4 bases from J, with 11 bases between. This CDR3 is 13 amino acids long. The germline CDR1 and CDR2 sequences are SQVTM and ANQGSEA.

The V call is TRBV2, the J call TRBJ1-4, with a weak D call TRBD1 (5 bases). Germline values: CDR1 SNHLY, CDR2 FYNNEI. CDR3 size: 14 residues. Trimming took 6 bases from V and 0 from J, leaving 8 bases between them. This chain's CDR3 is CASSRQSTNEKLFF. The CDR3 coding sequence is TGTGCCAGCAGCAGACAGTCAACTAATGAAAAACTGTTTTTT.

The chain employs TRBV27 and TRBJ1-2; TRBD1 might be the D (6 bases). The CDR3 covers 15 residues. Germline assignment: CDR1 MNHEY and CDR2 SMNVEV (reference sequence). Trimming cost V 2 bases and J 4 bases, with 14 bases left between them. CDR3 DNA sequence: TGTGCCAGCAGTTTAGGGGGGGCGAGCCCCTATGGCTACACCTTC. Its protein product is CASSLGGASPYGYTF.

This clone was seen once. This rearrangement joins TRBV27 to TRBJ1-5; 8 positions match TRBD1. Trimming took 6 bases from V and 4 from J; bases not matched to a gene: 8. The germline V gene encodes CDR1 MNHEY and CDR2 SMNVEV (reference sequence). This CDR3 has 15 amino acids. In DNA form, the CDR3 reads TGTGCCAGCAGACCGCAGGGGGCTCGGAATCAGCCCCAGCATTTT. Encoded protein: CASRPQGARNQPQHF.

V is TRBV7-2 and J is TRBJ2-1; weak D call: TRBD2 (7 bases). Germline lookup yields CDR1 SGHTA and CDR2 FQGNSA. Trimming shortened V by 5 bases and J by 0 bases, and 14 bases separated the two germline ends. This CDR3 has 16 amino acids. CDR3 in DNA: TGTGCCAGCAGCACCGGGGGGCAGAGCTCCTACAATGAGCAGTTCTTC. Translating it yields CASSTGGQSSYNEQFF. The variable domain in full, with the rest retrieved from reference TRBV7-2 and TRBJ2-1, is GAGVSQSPSNKVTEKGKDVELRCDPISGHTALYWYRQSLGQGLEFLIYFQGNSAPDKSGLPSDRFSAERTGGSVSTLTIQRTQQEDSAVYLCASSTGGQSSYNEQFFGPGTRLTVL.

V usage is TRBV19 and J usage is TRBJ1-5, with D uncertain. The CDR3 loop spans 15 amino acids. With 5 bases removed from V and 7 bases from J, the gap between germline ends came to 18 bases. In germline, CDR1 is LNHDA, CDR2 SQIVND (reference sequence). Written as DNA, the CDR3 is TGTGCCAGTAGTCGGGCAGGTCGGAGGGAGCAGCCCCAGCATTTT. Its translation is CASSRAGRREQPQHF. Looking up the rest from reference TRBV19 and TRBJ1-5 gives the full variable domain: DGGITQSPKYLFRKEGQNVTLSCEQNLNHDAMYWYRQDPGQGLRLIYYSQIVNDFQKGDIAEGYSVSREKKESFPLTVTSAQKNPTAFYLCASSRAGRREQPQHFGDGTRLSIL.

The chain uses TRBV6-1 and TRBJ1-2; 7 bases align to TRBD1. Germline CDR1 is MNHNS and CDR2 is SASEGT. The CDR3 has 14 amino acids. J was trimmed by 0 bases and V by 4 bases; bases with no gene match: 2. The CDR3 DNA reads as TGTGCCAGCAGTGTAGGGACAGCTAACTATGGCTACACCTTC. It codes for CASSVGTANYGYTF.

The rearrangement links TRBV27 to TRBJ2-7; the match to TRBD2 covers 8 bases. CDR1 MNHEY and CDR2 SMNVEV come from the germline V gene (reference sequence). J lost 5 bases, V lost 4 bases, and 13 bases had no gene match. This CDR3 spans 16 amino acids. CDR3 region: CASSSQTGGWGHEQYF. The CDR3 bases are TGTGCCAGCAGTTCCCAAACGGGAGGGTGGGGGCACGAGCAGTACTTC.

This chain links TRBV18 with TRBJ1-1; possible D gene TRBD1, 5 bases. The CDR3 has 15 residues. In germline, CDR1 is KGHSH, CDR2 LQKENI. Trimming removed 0 bases from V and 3 bases from J, with 11 bases in between. This chain's CDR3 is CASSPPSGGDTEAFF. CDR3 sequence (DNA): TGTGCCAGCTCACCACCGAGCGGAGGGGACACTGAAGCTTTCTTT.

The chain combines TRBV9 with TRBJ2-3; D possibly corresponds to TRBD1 (5 bases). CDR3 size: 14 residues. Germline V gene lookup returns CDR1 SGDLS and CDR2 YYNGEE. The germline V and J ends were trimmed by 0 bases and 11 bases, with 16 bases remaining between them. In DNA form, the CDR3 reads TGTGCCAGCAGCGTAGCTTCCGGACAAGTGGAGCAGTATTTT. Protein: CASSVASGQVEQYF.

V usage is TRBV5-4 and J usage is TRBJ2-2; 10 bases match TRBD2. CDR1 and CDR2 from the germline V gene are SGHNT and YYREEE (reference sequence). The V segment lost 1 base and the J segment 0 bases; nucleotides outside the gene matches: 3. The CDR3 is made up of 17 amino acids. The CDR3 here is CASSLRTSGTNTGELFF. CDR3 in DNA: TGTGCCAGCAGCTTGCGGACTAGCGGTACGAACACCGGGGAGCTGTTTTTT.

The V gene is TRBV15, the J gene TRBJ1-5; D gene unclear. Germline CDR1 LNHNV, CDR2 YYDKDF (reference sequence). This CDR3 has 14 amino acids. Trimming left V 0 bases short and J 6 bases short, with 9 bases between. The CDR3 sequence: CATSRDRGIQPQHF. In DNA form, the CDR3 reads TGTGCCACCAGCAGAGATCGGGGTATTCAGCCCCAGCATTTT.

The chain has TRBV5-4 and TRBJ1-2, with 8 bases identical to TRBD1. This CDR3 spans 15 amino acids. Per the germline V gene, CDR1 is SGHNT and CDR2 is YYREEE (reference sequence). After removal of 4 bases from V and 4 bases from J, the junction contained 9 bases not matched to a gene. The CDR3 bases are TGTGCCAGCAGCGAAGGGGGCAGGGGGCCCTATGGCTACACCTTC. As protein: CASSEGGRGPYGYTF.

The chain uses TRBV5-6 and TRBJ2-3; TRBD2 aligns across 9 bases. The CDR3 totals 16 residues. J was trimmed by 2 bases and V by 4 bases; bases with no gene match: 8. The V gene's germline CDR1 is SGHDT and CDR2 YYEEEE. The CDR3 sequence: CASSGQRGALTDTQYF. CDR3 nucleotides: TGTGCCAGCAGCGGCCAGCGGGGGGCTCTCACAGATACGCAGTATTTT.

The chain couples TRBV20-1 to TRBJ2-3, with D possibly matching TRBD2 (6 bases). V was trimmed by 0 bases and J by 9 bases, leaving 7 bases between them. The CDR3 covers 11 residues. CDR1 DFQATT and CDR2 SNEGSKA come from the germline V gene (reference sequence). CDR3 in DNA: TGCAGTGCTAGAGAGCGGGGAACGCAGTATTTT. As protein: CSARERGTQYF.

This rearrangement joins TRBV29-1 to TRBJ2-6; D is perhaps TRBD2 (6 bases). The germline V and J ends were trimmed by 3 bases and 1 base, with 10 bases remaining between them. Germline V gives CDR1 SQVTM, CDR2 ANQGSEA. CDR3 length: 15 residues. CDR3 amino acids: CSVDGRGSGANVLTF. The DNA of the CDR3 is TGCAGCGTTGATGGGCGGGGATCTGGGGCCAACGTCCTGACTTTC.

The rearrangement uses TRBV6-5 and TRBJ1-6; unclear D gene. Germline loops: CDR1 MNHEY, CDR2 SVGAGI. CDR3 length: 16 amino acids. Trimming left V 2 bases short and J 7 bases short, with 15 bases between. CDR3 region: CASSYGASRRNSPLHF. The CDR3 DNA follows: TGTGCCAGCAGTTACGGCGCGTCCCGGCGGAATTCACCCCTCCACTTT.

This sequence joins TRBV15 and TRBJ1-6; TRBD1 matches 12 bases. The V gene end was trimmed by 3 bases and the J gene end by 2 bases; junction bases not matched to a gene: 5. Germline V gene data show CDR1 as LNHNV and CDR2 as YYDKDF (reference sequence). The CDR3 is made up of 18 amino acids. CDR3 nucleotides: TGTGCCACCAGCAGTCCCGGGACAGGGGGCCCCTATAATTCACCCCTCCACTTT. This sequence encodes CATSSPGTGGPYNSPLHF.